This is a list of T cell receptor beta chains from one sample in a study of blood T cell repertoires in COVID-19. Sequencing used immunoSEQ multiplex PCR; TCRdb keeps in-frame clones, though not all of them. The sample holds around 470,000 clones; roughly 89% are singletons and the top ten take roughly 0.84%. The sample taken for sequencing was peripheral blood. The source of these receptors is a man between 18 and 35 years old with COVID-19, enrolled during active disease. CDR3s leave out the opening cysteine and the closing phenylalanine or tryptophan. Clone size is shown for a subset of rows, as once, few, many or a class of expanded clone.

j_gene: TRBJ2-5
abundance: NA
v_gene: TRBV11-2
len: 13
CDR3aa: ASRPPGQPKETQY

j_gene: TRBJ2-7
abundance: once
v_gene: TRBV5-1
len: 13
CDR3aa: ASSLSQGIVYEQY

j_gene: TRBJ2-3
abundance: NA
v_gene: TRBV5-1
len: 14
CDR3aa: ASSSGGQARTDTQY

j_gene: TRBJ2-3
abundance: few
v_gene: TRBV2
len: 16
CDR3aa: ASSGSWGVRGSTDTQY

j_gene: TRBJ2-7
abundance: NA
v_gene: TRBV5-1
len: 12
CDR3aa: ASSLEGIGYEQY

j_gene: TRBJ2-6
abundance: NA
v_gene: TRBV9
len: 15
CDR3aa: ASSGKTGLTGANVLT

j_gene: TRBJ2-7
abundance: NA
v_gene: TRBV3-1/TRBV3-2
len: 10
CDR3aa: ASSQSGYEQY

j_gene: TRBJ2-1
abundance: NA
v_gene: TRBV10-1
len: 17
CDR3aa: ASSEWFRGLEVRLGEQF

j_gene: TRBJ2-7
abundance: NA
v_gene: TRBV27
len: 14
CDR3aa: ASIGNTGQGSYEQY

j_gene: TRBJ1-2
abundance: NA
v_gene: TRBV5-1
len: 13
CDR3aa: ASSSGDRASWGYT

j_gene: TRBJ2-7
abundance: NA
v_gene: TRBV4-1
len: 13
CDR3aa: ASSQARRGGYEQY